The table lists the clone carrying this T cell receptor (beta chain) with a few counts. These data belong to a study of blood T cell repertoires in COVID-19. As processed by the authors: Estimation of nucleated cell counts relied on the amplification of reference gene primers. TCRdb's table, derived via immunoSEQ multiplex PCR, lists solely in-frame clones and lacks some. The V and J calls and clone size come from that table; D and trimming were worked out from the DNA. The profile shows 150,000 to 200,000 clones, 70% to 90% of them singletons. J gave up 4 bases and V 5 bases, and 4 bases lay outside the gene matches. Germline CDR1 SEHNR, CDR2 FQNEAQ (reference sequence). The CDR3 is 15 residues long.

What was sequenced was peripheral blood. The chain uses TRBV7-9 and TRBJ1-6, with 8 bases fitting TRBD1. This TCR came from a man aged 18 to 35 with acute or convalescent COVID-19. The CDR3 region is CASSTGTGYNSPLHF. CDR3 sequence (DNA): TGTGCCAGCAGCACTGGGACAGGATATAATTCACCCCTCCACTTT.